Each of the 32 T cell receptor beta chains below was sequenced from the same sample in a study of T cell responses to AZD1222 COVID-19 vaccine. Profiled with immunoSEQ multiplex PCR; TCRdb holds only in-frame clones, not every one. The table has approximately 160,000 clones, around 91% seen once. The sequences come from peripheral blood, collected on day 0 of AZD1222 vaccination. Source of these receptors: an adult in good health.

The chain carries TRBV21-1 and TRBJ2-1; the D call in the table, TRBD2, was not verified against the DNA. TRBV21-1 is a documented pseudogene. The CDR3 totals 19 residues. CDR3 amino acids: CASSKSPLPTNTRWNEQFF. CDR3 sequence (DNA): TGTGCCAGCAGCAAATCCCCTTTGCCTACTAATACAAGATGGAATGAGCAGTTCTTC.

This chain links TRBV19 with TRBJ1-5, with 7 nucleotides matching TRBD1. The CDR3 totals 14 residues. Losses at the gene ends were 10 bases for V and 0 bases for J; bases not matched to a gene: 6. The germline V gene encodes CDR1 LNHDA and CDR2 SQIVND (reference sequence). Here the CDR3 DNA reads TGTGCCACCCGGGACAGTTATAGCAATCAGCCCCAGCATTTT. Protein: CATRDSYSNQPQHF.

This sequence joins TRBV28 and TRBJ2-7; no firm D call. Germline V lookup: CDR1 MDHEN, CDR2 SYDVKM. CDR3 length equals 16 residues. V shed 4 bases and J shed 0 bases, with 16 bases lying between them. The CDR3 sequence is CASSSAAVSSSYEQYF. The CDR3 region has the DNA TGTGCCAGCAGTTCAGCTGCAGTCTCCAGCTCCTACGAGCAGTACTTC.

The chain is built from TRBV2 and TRBJ2-5, with 7 nucleotides matching TRBD2. The CDR3 extends over 14 amino acids. Losses at the gene ends were 6 bases for V and 4 bases for J; bases not matched to a gene: 8. CDR1 SNHLY and CDR2 FYNNEI come from the germline V gene. The CDR3 spells CASSPGLVRETQYF. CDR3 sequence (DNA): TGTGCCAGCAGCCCAGGACTAGTTAGAGAGACCCAGTACTTC. Using reference TRBV2 and TRBJ2-5 for the parts outside the CDR3, the full variable domain is EPEVTQTPSHQVTQMGQEVILRCVPISNHLYFYWYRQILGQKVEFLVSFYNNEISEKSEIFDDQFSVERPDGSNFTLKIRSTKLEDSAMYFCASSPGLVRETQYFGPGTRLLVL.

The chain is built from TRBV6-6 and TRBJ2-7; TRBD1 agrees at 10 bases. J was trimmed by 5 bases and V by 2 bases; bases with no gene match: 3. There are 14 residues in the CDR3. Germline assignment: CDR1 MNHNY and CDR2 SVGAGI (reference sequence). CDR3 amino acids: CASSYGDRGNEQYF. The CDR3 bases are TGTGCCAGCAGTTACGGGGACAGGGGAAACGAGCAGTACTTC.

The CDR3 DNA sequence: TGTGCCAGCGAGTTGGCCGCCCCTGGACAGGGAATTGGTTGGGGCTACACCTTC. Its translation: CASELAAPGQGIGWGYTF. The rearrangement links TRBV28 to TRBJ1-2; 8 bases are a match to TRBD1. The CDR3 covers 18 residues. After removal of 8 bases from V and 8 bases from J, the junction contained 25 bases not matched to a gene. CDR1 is MDHEN and CDR2 is SYDVKM in the germline V gene.

The chain has TRBV27 and TRBJ2-7, with TRBD2 identical over 9 bases. The ends lost 2 bases at V and 1 base at J; junction bases unmatched: 3. This CDR3 region has 15 residues. Germline values: CDR1 MNHEY, CDR2 SMNVEV (reference sequence). CDR3 loop: CASSLASGMSYEQYF. The CDR3 region has the DNA TGTGCCAGCAGTTTAGCTAGCGGGATGTCCTACGAGCAGTACTTC.

The genes are TRBV13 and TRBJ2-7; TRBD2 aligns across 8 bases. V shed 5 bases and J 5 bases; nucleotides not matched to a gene: 8. This CDR3 spans 14 amino acids. The germline V gene has CDR1 PRHDT and CDR2 FYEKMQ (reference sequence). The CDR3 loop is CASSPRGRINEQYF. CDR3 nucleotide sequence: TGTGCCAGCAGCCCCCGCGGGAGGATCAACGAGCAGTACTTC.

The CDR3 nucleotides are TGTGCCAGCGGTTGGGACCTTAACTATGGCTACACCTTC. Amino acid sequence: CASGWDLNYGYTF. The genes are TRBV11-2 and TRBJ1-2, with D perhaps matching TRBD1 (5 bases). Germline CDR1 reads SGHAT; CDR2 reads FQNNGV. The CDR3 contains 13 residues. V lost 8 bases, J lost 1 base, and 11 bases lay in between.

The CDR3 sequence: CASSLGDTQYF. The CDR3 nucleotides read TGTGCCAGCAGTCTAGGAGATACGCAGTATTTT. The chain joins TRBV28 to TRBJ2-3; D remains ambiguous. V was clipped by 5 bases and J by 5 bases, with 5 bases between them. This CDR3 region has 11 residues. CDR1 is MDHEN, CDR2 SYDVKM, per germline.

The V and J genes are TRBV4-1 and TRBJ1-6, with D maybe TRBD1 (6 bases). The CDR3 extends over 15 amino acids. CDR1 and CDR2 from the germline V gene are MGHRA and YSYEKL. Trimming shortened V by 4 bases and J by 7 bases, and 14 bases separated the two germline ends. The CDR3 spells CASSPLQGPNSPLHF. CDR3 bases: TGCGCCAGCAGCCCCCTACAGGGTCCCAATTCACCCCTCCACTTT.

This clone was recorded many times. The chain carries TRBV19 and TRBJ2-1; 9 positions agree with TRBD2. Germline V gene lookup returns CDR1 LNHDA and CDR2 SQIVND (reference sequence). The CDR3 loop spans 15 amino acids. The V and J ends lost 3 bases and 7 bases, in that order; junction bases with no gene match: 7. For the CDR3, the DNA is TGTGCCAGTAGTATCACTGCGGGAGGGCCTAATGAGCAGTTCTTC. Translated, it gives CASSITAGGPNEQFF.

The J gene is TRBJ2-7, the V gene TRBV5-1, with 8 bases fitting TRBD1. Germline V lookup: CDR1 SGHRS, CDR2 YFSETQ. V trimming: 5 bases; J trimming: 2 bases; junction bases outside the gene matches: 6. The CDR3 sequence is 14 residues long. CDR3 in DNA: TGCGCCAGCAGGTTAACAGGGGGACCCTACGAGCAGTACTTC. Translating it yields CASRLTGGPYEQYF.

The V and J genes are TRBV9 and TRBJ2-5; 7 nucleotides match TRBD2. The CDR3 has 13 residues. The V gene end was trimmed by 4 bases and the J gene end by 3 bases; junction bases not matched to a gene: 3. Germline CDR1 SGDLS, CDR2 YYNGEE. The DNA of the CDR3 is TGTGCCAGCAGCTACGGGGGGAAAGAGACCCAGTACTTC. It translates to CASSYGGKETQYF.

This clone was seen only once. The genes are TRBV3-1 (or the pseudogene TRBV3-2) and TRBJ1-3; tentatively, D is TRBD1 (5 bases). CDR1 is LGHDT, CDR2 YNNKEL, per germline (reference sequence). V lost 0 bases to trimming and J lost 3 bases, with 15 bases between them. CDR3 length equals 17 residues. The CDR3 DNA sequence: TGTGCCAGCAGCCAAGATTGGGGGAGGGGCGATGGAAACACCATATATTTT. Translated: CASSQDWGRGDGNTIYF.

This chain connects TRBV12-3 or TRBV12-4 to TRBJ2-7; D is undetermined. The CDR3 runs 12 residues. The V end lost 3 bases, the J end lost 1 base, and 4 bases lay between the germline ends. CDR3 in DNA: TGTGCCAGCAGTTTCGGTTCCTACGAGCAGTACTTC. As protein: CASSFGSYEQYF.

The rearrangement uses TRBV29-1 and TRBJ2-1; TRBD2 might be the D (6 bases). Germline V gene data show CDR1 as SQVTM and CDR2 as ANQGSEA. The CDR3 extends over 17 amino acids. V dropped 1 base and J dropped 1 base, with 17 bases sitting between them. DNA for the CDR3: TGCAGCGTTGAAGGGACTACCAACGTCGTGTCCTACAATGAGCAGTTCTTC. Protein: CSVEGTTNVVSYNEQFF.

The V and J genes are TRBV3-1 (or the pseudogene TRBV3-2) and TRBJ1-5, with D unresolved. Germline CDR1 LGHDT, CDR2 YNNKEL (reference sequence). The CDR3 is made up of 13 amino acids. Trimming took off 0 bases at V and 5 bases at J, with 5 bases between the two ends. Written as DNA, the CDR3 is TGTGCCAGCAGCCAAGATTATTATCAGCCCCAGCATTTT. Its protein is CASSQDYYQPQHF.

The chain combines TRBV12-3 or TRBV12-4 with TRBJ2-7, with D tentatively TRBD1 (5 bases). The CDR3 length is 13 residues. Deletions cut 3 bases from V and 5 bases from J, with 11 bases between. CDR3 nucleotide sequence: TGTGCCAGCAGTTTTGAAAGGGGCCACGAGCAGTACTTC. Encoded protein: CASSFERGHEQYF.

J is TRBJ2-3 and V is TRBV4-2; D might be TRBD2 (6 bases). Germline-derived CDR1 and CDR2 are LGHNA and YNFKEQ. The CDR3 length is 16 residues. Trimming took 2 bases from V and 1 from J, leaving 13 bases between them. The chain's CDR3 is CASSQSRGGGTDTQYF. DNA for the CDR3: TGTGCCAGCAGCCAATCCCGGGGAGGAGGCACAGATACGCAGTATTTT.

The chain employs TRBV6-5 and TRBJ2-1, with a weak D call TRBD2 (5 bases). V was trimmed by 4 bases and J by 14 bases, leaving 18 bases between them. Germline CDR1 reads MNHEY; CDR2 reads SVGAGI. CDR3 length: 13 amino acids. The CDR3 coding sequence is TGTGCCAGCAGTTCTGGGGTAACCCAGGAGGAGTTCTTC. Translating gives CASSSGVTQEEFF.

V usage is TRBV11-2 and J usage is TRBJ2-2; the D gene is possibly TRBD2 (5 bases). Germline CDR1 and CDR2: SGHAT and FQNNGV. V lost 5 bases and J lost 8, with 12 bases in between. The CDR3 is made up of 13 amino acids. In DNA form, the CDR3 reads TGTGCCAGCAGCCTAGCCCCCCGTGGGGAGCTGTTTTTT. Translating gives CASSLAPRGELFF.

This clone was counted a single time. The genes are TRBV30 and TRBJ2-7, with unresolved D. This CDR3 region has 12 residues. The germline gives CDR1 GTSNPN, CDR2 SVGIG (reference sequence). Trimming removed 1 base from V and 7 bases from J, with 11 bases in between. The CDR3 is CAWSDPSLEQYF. In nucleotides, the CDR3 is TGTGCCTGGAGTGATCCCTCCCTGGAGCAGTACTTC.

V and J are TRBV27 and TRBJ2-7; possibly TRBD1 for D (6 bases). Deletions cut 5 bases from V and 0 bases from J, with 11 bases between. Germline V gives CDR1 MNHEY, CDR2 SMNVEV (reference sequence). CDR3 length: 14 residues. The CDR3 loop is CASSVRDTSYEQYF. Written as DNA, the CDR3 is TGTGCCAGCAGTGTCCGGGACACCTCCTACGAGCAGTACTTC.

V is TRBV18 and J is TRBJ1-1; D is unresolved. This CDR3 has 14 amino acids. Germline CDR1 KGHSH, CDR2 LQKENI. Between the trimmed V and J ends, which lost 3 bases and 4 bases, there was a span of 12 bases. In nucleotides, the CDR3 is TGTGCCAGCTCACCCCTCGATAGGAGCACTGAAGCTTTCTTT. This sequence encodes CASSPLDRSTEAFF. Combining the CDR3 with reference TRBV18 and TRBJ1-1 gives the whole variable domain NAGVMQNPRHLVRRRGQEARLRCSPMKGHSHVYWYRQLPEEGLKFMVYLQKENIIDESGMPKERFSAEFPKEGPSILRIQQVVRGDSAAYFCASSPLDRSTEAFFGQGTRLTVV.

The chain employs TRBV28 and TRBJ2-1, with D uncertain. Between the trimmed V and J ends, which lost 5 bases and 0 bases, there was a span of 8 bases. The CDR3 length is 14 residues. The V gene's germline CDR1 is MDHEN and CDR2 SYDVKM. CDR3 amino acids: CASSLYSSYNEQFF. The CDR3 nucleotides are TGTGCCAGCAGTCTCTATAGCTCCTACAATGAGCAGTTCTTC.

V is TRBV11-2 and J is TRBJ1-1; D not certain. The CDR3 totals 12 residues. Trimming took 4 bases from V and 2 from J, leaving 5 bases between them. Germline lookup yields CDR1 SGHAT and CDR2 FQNNGV. CDR3 protein: CASSSRNTEAFF. The CDR3 DNA reads TGTGCCAGCAGCTCCCGCAACACTGAAGCTTTCTTT.

CDR3 coding DNA: TGCGCCAGCAGCCAAGGCTTAGCCGGTTTTTTCGAGCAGTACTTC. Translated, it gives CASSQGLAGFFEQYF. This chain joins TRBV4-3 and TRBJ2-7; D is unresolved. Germline-derived CDR1 and CDR2 are LGHNA and YSLEER. The CDR3 covers 15 residues. V was cut by 1 base and J by 6 bases, with 16 bases left in between.

This clone appeared a single time. The chain recombines TRBV19 with TRBJ1-6; weak D call: TRBD1 (5 bases). Looked up from germline, CDR1 is LNHDA and CDR2 is SQIVND (reference sequence). The CDR3 contains 13 residues. V lost 4 bases and J lost 6, with 7 bases in between. CDR3 residues: CASSNQGNSPLHF. CDR3 DNA sequence: TGTGCCAGTAGTAACCAGGGTAATTCACCCCTCCACTTT.

This chain uses TRBV18 with TRBJ1-5; no clear D. Trimming took off 2 bases at V and 8 bases at J, with 10 bases between the two ends. Germline CDR1 and CDR2: KGHSH and LQKENI. CDR3 length: 13 residues. CDR3 in DNA: TGTGCCAGCTCACCAAATTTCGGGGAGCCCCAGCATTTT. Translated: CASSPNFGEPQHF.

This rearrangement joins TRBV15 to TRBJ1-3, with a tentative D call TRBD1 (5 bases). The CDR3 is 15 residues long. V lost 4 bases, J lost 1 base, and 11 bases lay in between. Germline V gene sequence: CDR1 LNHNV, CDR2 YYDKDF (reference sequence). Here the CDR3 DNA reads TGTGCCACCAGCAAAGGAAAGGGGTCTGGAAACACCATATATTTT. Translated: CATSKGKGSGNTIYF.

This sequence joins TRBV30 and TRBJ2-1; D uncertain. Deletions cut 0 bases from V and 10 bases from J, with 7 bases between. The CDR3 consists of 11 residues. Germline-derived CDR1 and CDR2 are GTSNPN and SVGIG (reference sequence). The CDR3 loop reads CAWSVAGEQFF. CDR3 coding DNA: TGTGCCTGGAGTGTAGCAGGAGAGCAGTTCTTC.